This TCR beta chain was observed in a study of blood T cell repertoires in COVID-19. Study-level information: Spain, Italy and the United States supplied samples that represented acute and convalescent COVID-19. Sample material is recorded as cDNA or gDNA derived from T cells, B-cell-depleted T cells, or PBMCs.

Some clones are missing from TCRdb's copy, which holds only in-frame ones; the method was immunoSEQ multiplex PCR. The sample lists about 24,000 clones, 65% to 80% occurring once. CDR1 is SGHNT, CDR2 YYREEE, per germline (reference sequence). The CDR3 is 14 amino acids. The V gene lost 2 bases and the J gene lost 3 bases, with 10 bases spanning the gap. This TCR was sampled from a human donor in a cohort sampled during active or convalescent COVID-19. The material sequenced was peripheral blood. V is TRBV5-4 and J is TRBJ2-3; the D gene is possibly TRBD2 (5 bases). For the CDR3, the DNA is TGTGCCAGCAGCTTTGGACTGGCGACAGATACGCAGTATTTT. Translation: CASSFGLATDTQYF. The whole variable domain, filled in from reference TRBV5-4 and TRBJ2-3, reads ETGVTQSPTHLIKTRGQQVTLRCSSQSGHNTVSWYQQALGQGPQFIFQYYREEENGRGNFPPRFSGLQFPNYSSELNVNALELDDSALYLCASSFGLATDTQYFGPGTRLTVL.